Following are 14 T cell receptor beta chains from one sample sequenced in a study of CDR3 diversity in severe acne. TCRdb redid the calling of the PCR reads with MiXCR, one entry per CDR3 protein. The table shows about 97,000 distinct CDR3 sequences, with more than 45% occurring only once. The sequenced material came from blood. These receptors were obtained from a male donor with acne.

This clonotype was observed a few times. The chain couples TRBV29-1 to TRBJ2-5; TRBD1 matches at 7 bases. In germline, CDR1 is SQVTM, CDR2 ANQGSEA. The CDR3 sequence is 13 residues long. With 6 bases clipped from V and 2 bases from J, the junction kept 6 bases outside the gene matches. CDR3 region: CSVYDREQETQYF. CDR3 bases: TGCAGCGTCTATGACAGGGAGCAAGAGACCCAGTACTTC.

The V and J genes are TRBV11-2 and TRBJ1-5; D unclear. The CDR3 loop spans 14 amino acids. Germline V CDR1 and CDR2: SGHAT, FQNNGV. V shed 3 bases and J shed 0 bases, with 6 bases lying between them. This chain's CDR3 is CASSFGISNQPQHF. The CDR3 region has the DNA TGTGCCAGCAGCTTCGGGATTAGCAATCAGCCCCAGCATTTT.

In this sample, this clonotype turned up a few times. This rearrangement joins TRBV5-1 to TRBJ2-3; tentative D call: TRBD2 (5 bases). The germline V and J ends were trimmed by 4 bases and 5 bases, with 17 bases remaining between them. The CDR3 is made up of 15 amino acids. Germline loops: CDR1 SGHRS, CDR2 YFSETQ. The CDR3 is CASSVGPVSGDTQYF. CDR3 nucleotides: TGCGCCAGCAGCGTTGGCCCCGTGAGCGGAGATACGCAGTATTTT.

This clonotype was seen at least ten times. The chain carries TRBV5-5 and TRBJ2-7; D uncertain. The germline V gene encodes CDR1 SGHKS and CDR2 YYEKEE (reference sequence). The V end lost 0 bases, the J end lost 2 bases, and 9 bases lay between the germline ends. The CDR3 consists of 14 residues. This CDR3 reads CASSLGPQTYEQYV. CDR3 nucleotides: TGTGCCAGCAGCTTGGGGCCTCAGACCTACGAGCAGTACGTC.

J is TRBJ1-5 and V is TRBV19; 8 nucleotides line up with TRBD1. The V gene end was trimmed by 5 bases and the J gene end by 4 bases; junction bases not matched to a gene: 7. CDR1 and CDR2 (germline): LNHDA, SQIVND (reference sequence). The CDR3 runs to 15 residues. The CDR3 DNA sequence: TGTGCCAGTAGTGTTGGACAGGGTTGGAATCAGCCCCAGCATTTT. It yields the protein CASSVGQGWNQPQHF.

There are many counts of this clonotype. This chain joins TRBV6-2 or TRBV6-3 and TRBJ2-1; D is perhaps TRBD2 (5 bases). Germline V CDR1 and CDR2: MNHEY, SVGEGT. CDR3 length: 13 amino acids. Trimming stripped 6 bases from V and 7 bases from J, with 13 bases between. The CDR3 region is CASSKLLVNEQFF. CDR3 sequence (DNA): TGTGCCAGCAGCAAGCTACTAGTTAATGAGCAGTTCTTC.

Comments on this clonotype: As the CDR3 is not closed by the conserved phenylalanine or tryptophan, this likely results from a read error. The CDR3 loop is CAISEGDRLGNGQFL. CDR3 coding DNA: TGTGCCATCAGTGAAGGTGACAGGCTGGGCAATGGGCAGTTCCTC. The chain carries TRBV10-3 and TRBJ2-1, with a tentative D call TRBD1 (6 bases). The CDR3 totals 15 residues. Germline CDR1 is ENHRY and CDR2 is SYGVKD.

This clonotype has a count of ten or more. The gene calls are TRBV9 and TRBJ2-2; 7 nucleotides match TRBD1. The CDR3 has 15 residues. Germline CDR1 reads SGDLS; CDR2 reads YYNGEE. With 4 bases clipped from V and 0 bases from J, the junction kept 3 bases outside the gene matches. The CDR3 coding sequence is TGTGCCAGCAGCACCGGGACAGCGAACACCGGGGAGCTGTTTTTT. As protein: CASSTGTANTGELFF.

Ten or more counts support this clonotype. The V gene is TRBV25-1, the J gene TRBJ1-2, with D uncertain. Germline V gene sequence: CDR1 MGHDK, CDR2 SYGVNS. The V gene lost 4 bases and the J gene lost 8 bases, with 8 bases spanning the gap. CDR3 length: 11 amino acids. CDR3 loop: CASSGPRGYTF. CDR3 in DNA: TGTGCCAGCAGTGGCCCGAGAGGCTACACCTTC.

This clonotype was counted at least ten times. This sequence joins TRBV7-9 and TRBJ1-5; possible D gene TRBD1, 5 bases. The CDR3 length is 12 residues. The germline V gene has CDR1 SEHNR and CDR2 FQNEAQ (reference sequence). Trimming took off 1 base at V and 7 bases at J, with 5 bases between the two ends. CDR3 sequence reads: CASSLGQQPQHF. The DNA for the CDR3 is TGTGCCAGCAGCTTAGGACAGCAGCCCCAGCATTTT.

This clonotype was seen a handful of times. This sequence joins TRBV18 and TRBJ1-4; 7 nucleotides agree with TRBD1. The germline gives CDR1 KGHSH, CDR2 LQKENI. CDR3 size: 14 residues. V lost 3 bases and J lost 8; bases outside the gene matches: 6. Here the CDR3 DNA reads TGTGCCAGCTCACCTAACGTGGGACAGGAAAAACTGTTTTTT. It translates to CASSPNVGQEKLFF.

As regards this clonotype: Just one base apart from a much larger clone, this may be a read error. This chain links TRBV9 with TRBJ1-4; 8 bases agree with TRBD1. The CDR3 contains 14 residues. Looked up from germline, CDR1 is SGDLS and CDR2 is YYNGEE. The CDR3 sequence is CASSVGTGQEKLSF. CDR3 DNA: TGTGCCAGCAGCGTAGGGACAGGGCAGGAAAAACTGTCTTTT.

The rearrangement joins TRBV2 to TRBJ2-2; D is perhaps TRBD1 (5 bases). CDR3 length: 15 amino acids. Per germline, CDR1 SNHLY and CDR2 FYNNEI. Trimming pared 1 base from V and 4 bases from J, leaving 10 bases between. The CDR3 bases are TGTGCCAGCAGTGAAGGTCAGGGTACCACCGGGGAGCTGTTTTTT. This sequence encodes CASSEGQGTTGELFF.

This clonotype appeared a few times. A read error may be the cause here, since a much bigger clone is one base away. This chain joins TRBV10-1 and TRBJ2-7; D not certain. V was shortened by 0 bases and J by 6 bases, with 9 bases between the two germline ends. Germline CDR1 is WNHNN and CDR2 is SYGVQD (reference sequence). The CDR3 has 13 amino acids. As DNA, the CDR3 is TGCGCCAGCAGTGAGTCGCCGGGCTGCGAGCAGTACTTC. It encodes CASSESPGCEQYF.